These 32 T cell receptor beta chains were sequenced from one sample in a study of blood T cells in healthy people across ages. Primers used in a second PCR of about 7 to 12 cycles were a sample-barcoded 5' primer and a J-beta primer mix. TCRdb passed the 5' RACE reads through MiXCR, listing each CDR3 protein once. This sample has fewer than 2,000,000 distinct CDR3 sequences, with about 39% found just once. Sequencing was done on a sample of blood. The receptors were gathered from a human donor in good health.

The J gene is TRBJ1-1, the V gene TRBV7-9, with D possibly matching TRBD1 (5 bases). V was shortened by 11 bases and J by 1 base, with 14 bases between the two germline ends. There are 13 residues in the CDR3. Germline V gene data show CDR1 as SEHNR and CDR2 as FQNEAQ (reference sequence). The CDR3, as DNA: TGTGCCGGTTCAGATGGGGCGAACACTGAAGCTTTCTTT. It specifies CAGSDGANTEAFF.

This clonotype was seen a handful of times. The chain is built from TRBV18 and TRBJ2-1; D is ambiguous. Germline V lookup: CDR1 KGHSH, CDR2 LQKENI. Trimming pared 3 bases from V and 8 bases from J, leaving 14 bases between. This CDR3 comprises 14 residues. The CDR3 protein is CASSPRAPVDEQFF. The DNA for the CDR3 is TGTGCCAGCTCACCCCGGGCGCCCGTCGATGAGCAGTTCTTC.

This clonotype was observed a few times. This chain joins TRBV20-1 and TRBJ2-7; D may be TRBD1 or TRBD2 (5 bases each). Trimming left V 3 bases short and J 5 bases short, with 17 bases between. The CDR3 consists of 14 residues. Germline V gene lookup returns CDR1 DFQATT and CDR2 SNEGSKA (reference sequence). The CDR3: CSASNARDVHEQYF. The CDR3 nucleotides read TGCAGTGCTAGTAATGCCCGGGACGTTCACGAGCAGTACTTC.

This clonotype came up a few times. The CDR3 DNA is TGTGCCAGCCCAGGCCGGGGGGCTGGGGCCAACGTCCTGACTTTC. It translates to CASPGRGAGANVLTF. The chain couples TRBV7-8 to TRBJ2-6, with 7 bases that match TRBD2. With 8 bases clipped from V and 2 bases from J, the junction kept 6 bases outside the gene matches. This CDR3 contains 15 residues. Germline CDR1 is SGHVS and CDR2 is FQNEAQ.

The V call is TRBV7-2, the J call TRBJ2-1, with 7 bases aligning to TRBD2. Per the germline V gene, CDR1 is SGHTA and CDR2 is FQGNSA. J gave up 0 bases and V 4 bases, and 6 bases lay outside the gene matches. The CDR3 spans 16 residues. Here the CDR3 DNA reads TGTGCCAGCAGCTCCCAGCGGGGAATCTCCTACAATGAGCAGTTCTTC. Translating gives CASSSQRGISYNEQFF.

This rearrangement joins TRBV3-1 to TRBJ1-1; D ambiguous. Trimming removed 5 bases at V and 7 bases at J, with 14 bases between. CDR3 length: 13 amino acids. The germline V gene encodes CDR1 LGHDT and CDR2 YNNKEL (reference sequence). This CDR3 reads CASSSIPLGEAFF. The CDR3 coding sequence is TGTGCCAGCAGCTCCATCCCTCTCGGTGAAGCTTTCTTT.

This clonotype was seen a handful of times. J is TRBJ2-1 and V is TRBV5-6, with TRBD2 matching 9 bases. The CDR3 covers 17 residues. V lost 1 base, J lost 6 bases, and 11 bases stayed unmatched. Germline V gives CDR1 SGHDT, CDR2 YYEEEE. CDR3 coding DNA: TGTGCCAGCAGCTTGCAAGTCCCGCTAGCGGGGAGCAATGAGCAGTTCTTC. It yields the protein CASSLQVPLAGSNEQFF.

This clonotype has more than one count but fewer than ten. A read error may produce the germline difference seen at one junction end. The chain combines TRBV4-2 with TRBJ1-4; no firm D call. Germline-derived CDR1 and CDR2 are LGHNA and YNFKEQ. The CDR3 covers 16 residues. For the CDR3, the DNA is TGTGCCGGCAGCCAACCCTACGGGGAAAGGAATGAAAAACTGTTTTTT. Translated, it gives CAGSQPYGERNEKLFF.

The V call is TRBV7-8, the J call TRBJ2-5, with 8 bases that match TRBD1. CDR1 and CDR2 from the germline V gene are SGHVS and FQNEAQ. This CDR3 is built from 18 residues. With 2 bases clipped from V and 1 base from J, the junction kept 12 bases outside the gene matches. CDR3 bases: TGTGCCAGCAGCTTACCGGCCGACAGGGGTTCACTCCAAGAGACCCAGTACTTC. This encodes CASSLPADRGSLQETQYF.

This clonotype has a handful of counts. The V and J genes are TRBV13 and TRBJ2-5; TRBD1 or TRBD2 may be the D gene (5 bases each). CDR3 length: 15 amino acids. Germline assignment: CDR1 PRHDT and CDR2 FYEKMQ (reference sequence). V dropped 4 bases and J dropped 6 bases, with 18 bases sitting between them. The DNA for the CDR3 is TGTGCCAGCAGCTCCAGTATGGTAACGGGACAGACCCAGTACTTC. Translating it yields CASSSSMVTGQTQYF. The full variable domain, rest sourced from reference TRBV13 and TRBJ2-5, is AAGVIQSPRHLIKEKRETATLKCYPIPRHDTVYWYQQGPGQDPQFLISFYEKMQSDKGSIPDRFSAQQFSDYHSELNMSSLELGDSALYFCASSSSMVTGQTQYFGPGTRLLVL.

The V gene is TRBV12-3 or TRBV12-4, the J gene TRBJ2-5; D assignment may be TRBD1 or TRBD2 (5 bases each). This CDR3 region has 14 residues. V was shortened by 4 bases and J by 11 bases, with 20 bases between the two germline ends. CDR3 coding DNA: TGTGCCAGCAGTTATGGGACCCGTGCGGGTTGGCAGTACTTC. Translating it yields CASSYGTRAGWQYF.

The V call is TRBV20-1, the J call TRBJ2-7; D is perhaps TRBD2 (5 bases). Germline assignment: CDR1 DFQATT and CDR2 SNEGSKA (reference sequence). With 0 bases removed from V and 3 bases from J, the gap between germline ends came to 12 bases. The CDR3 runs 14 residues. In DNA form, the CDR3 reads TGCAGTGCTAGAGAAGGAGAGGGTATCTACGAGCAGTACTTC. Translating it yields CSAREGEGIYEQYF.

As for this clonotype: This sequence may be a read error, since a much larger clone differs from it by one base. The chain recombines TRBV25-1 with TRBJ2-1; TRBD2 aligns across 11 bases. This CDR3 comprises 14 residues. CDR1 and CDR2 (germline): MGHDK, SYGVNS. The CDR3 protein is CASNMLAGGQERFF. The DNA for the CDR3 is TGTGCCAGCAACATGCTAGCGGGGGGCCAAGAGCGGTTCTTC. The full variable domain, with the rest looked up from reference TRBV25-1 and TRBJ2-1, is EADIYQTPRYLVIGTGKKITLECSQTMGHDKMYWYQQDPGMELHLIHYSYGVNSTEKGDLSSESTVSRIRTEHFPLTLESARPSHTSQYLCASNMLAGGQERFFGPGTRLTVL.

The chain links TRBV2 to TRBJ2-7, with 10 bases fitting TRBD2. The CDR3 extends over 19 amino acids. Germline V gene lookup returns CDR1 SNHLY and CDR2 FYNNEI. With V trimmed by 4 bases and J by 2 bases, 17 bases remained unmatched. CDR3 loop: CASSGGGKISGGPTYEQYF. CDR3 bases: TGTGCCAGCAGTGGGGGAGGGAAGATTAGCGGGGGGCCGACCTACGAGCAGTACTTC.

The V and J genes are TRBV20-1 and TRBJ2-1; no definite D call. V was cut by 4 bases and J by 5 bases, with 9 bases left in between. CDR3 length: 12 residues. Germline V gives CDR1 DFQATT, CDR2 SNEGSKA (reference sequence). CDR3 in amino acids: CSANRPHNEQFF. The DNA for the CDR3 is TGCAGTGCTAATCGTCCCCACAATGAGCAGTTCTTC.

The V and J genes are TRBV7-9 and TRBJ2-1, with D maybe TRBD2 (6 bases). CDR3 length: 14 amino acids. Trimming removed 4 bases at V and 9 bases at J, with 16 bases between. Looked up from germline, CDR1 is SEHNR and CDR2 is FQNEAQ (reference sequence). The CDR3 nucleotides read TGTGCCAGCAGCTGGGTGGGAGGAGGAGTTGAGCAGTTCTTC. Its protein product is CASSWVGGGVEQFF.

This chain joins TRBV9 and TRBJ2-4; D may correspond to TRBD1 or TRBD2 (6 bases each). V gave up 0 bases and J gave up 1 base, with 8 bases separating them. Germline V gene data show CDR1 as SGDLS and CDR2 as YYNGEE. The CDR3 has 15 amino acids. CDR3 protein: CASSVGGAAKNIQYF. CDR3 DNA: TGTGCCAGCAGCGTAGGGGGGGCGGCCAAAAACATTCAGTACTTC.

The V call is TRBV7-2, the J call TRBJ2-3; D perhaps matches TRBD1 (5 bases). V was clipped by 4 bases and J by 2 bases, with 13 bases between them. Germline V CDR1 and CDR2: SGHTA, FQGNSA. The CDR3 has 15 amino acids. The chain's CDR3 is CASSYLGLPTDTQYF. The CDR3 nucleotides are TGTGCCAGCAGCTACCTGGGGCTTCCCACAGATACGCAGTATTTT.

The chain recombines TRBV7-9 with TRBJ2-1; 10 bases are a match to TRBD2. This CDR3 has 15 residues. Germline loops: CDR1 SEHNR, CDR2 FQNEAQ (reference sequence). Trimming cost V 3 bases and J 5 bases; bases outside gene matches: 4. CDR3 DNA: TGTGCCAGCAGCTTCCGGACTAGCGGCAACAATGAGCAGTTCTTC. Protein sequence: CASSFRTSGNNEQFF.

This clonotype was seen a handful of times. The chain recombines TRBV6-2 or TRBV6-3 with TRBJ2-1; TRBD1 matches at 7 bases. The CDR3 length is 15 residues. With 6 bases clipped from V and 0 bases from J, the junction kept 5 bases outside the gene matches. Germline CDR1 MNHEY, CDR2 SVGEGT. Here the CDR3 reads CASRGQRLSYNEQFF. For the CDR3, the DNA is TGTGCCAGCAGGGGACAGCGACTCTCCTACAATGAGCAGTTCTTC.

This clonotype was detected only a few times. CDR3 in DNA: TGTGCCAGCAGTTTATCCGAGACAGGGTACTCCTACGAGCAGTACTTC. This encodes CASSLSETGYSYEQYF. The gene calls are TRBV28 and TRBJ2-4, with TRBD1 matching 7 bases. Gene TRBJ2-7 matches the end of the DNA better, so the J call may be wrong. The CDR3 spans 16 residues. The germline V gene has CDR1 MDHEN and CDR2 SYDVKM.

The J gene is TRBJ2-3, the V gene TRBV28; D might be TRBD1 (6 bases). There are 15 residues in the CDR3. Germline CDR1 is MDHEN and CDR2 is SYDVKM. V was pared by 5 bases and J by 11 bases, with 23 bases between. CDR3 sequence: CASSAGVKFTYEQYF. In DNA, the CDR3 is TGTGCCAGCAGTGCAGGGGTAAAATTCACCTACGAGCAGTATTTT.

The rearrangement joins TRBV5-1 to TRBJ1-2; weak D call: TRBD1 (6 bases). Germline V gene sequence: CDR1 SGHRS, CDR2 YFSETQ. The CDR3 is 14 residues long. V was cut by 4 bases and J by 4 bases, with 14 bases left in between. CDR3 amino acids: CASSVQGPGYGYTF. The CDR3 region has the DNA TGCGCCAGCAGCGTACAGGGACCCGGCTATGGCTACACCTTC.

The chain has TRBV29-1 and TRBJ1-1, with 7 nucleotides matching TRBD1. Per the germline V gene, CDR1 is SQVTM and CDR2 is ANQGSEA. V gave up 7 bases and J gave up 6 bases; unmatched junction bases: 8. The CDR3 totals 12 residues. The CDR3 is CSGLTGDAEAFF. CDR3 nucleotides: TGCAGCGGATTAACAGGGGATGCTGAAGCTTTCTTT.

This chain joins TRBV2 and TRBJ2-7; 7 bases are a match to TRBD1. Germline V gives CDR1 SNHLY, CDR2 FYNNEI. The junction had 7 bases not matched to a gene; V was cut back by 6 bases and J by 2 bases. The CDR3 spans 14 residues. Here the CDR3 reads CASRAQGQPYEQYF. DNA for the CDR3: TGTGCCAGCAGGGCCCAGGGACAGCCCTACGAGCAGTACTTC.

The chain employs TRBV4-3 and TRBJ1-4; D unresolved. V was pared by 4 bases and J by 5 bases, with 14 bases between. The CDR3 has 15 residues. Germline assignment: CDR1 LGHNA and CDR2 YSLEER. CDR3 loop: CASSLGGSINEKLFF. DNA for the CDR3: TGCGCCAGCAGCCTCGGCGGGAGTATCAATGAAAAACTGTTTTTT.

The chain combines TRBV2 with TRBJ2-1; D perhaps matches TRBD2 (5 bases). The CDR3 length is 15 residues. Germline-derived CDR1 and CDR2 are SNHLY and FYNNEI. V lost 5 bases and J lost 2, with 13 bases in between. The CDR3 sequence: CASSRWGEAYNEQFF. The CDR3 bases are TGTGCCAGCAGTAGGTGGGGAGAGGCCTACAATGAGCAGTTCTTC.

As concerns this clonotype: Its ends do not fully match the called genes, so a read error is possible. This chain connects TRBV4-3 to TRBJ2-3; tentative D call: TRBD1 (5 bases). Germline V gives CDR1 LGHNA, CDR2 YSLEER. This CDR3 has 16 amino acids. The CDR3 here is CASSQDWGRVIDAQYF. CDR3 sequence (DNA): TGCGCCAGCAGCCAAGATTGGGGCAGGGTTATAGATGCGCAGTATTTT.

CDR3 in amino acids: CASSLDFGLDKNIQYF. CDR3 coding DNA: TGCGCCAGCAGCTTGGATTTCGGGCTAGACAAAAACATTCAGTACTTC. The chain is built from TRBV5-1 and TRBJ2-4; unclear D gene. Germline lookup yields CDR1 SGHRS and CDR2 YFSETQ. The CDR3 loop spans 16 amino acids. V was clipped by 0 bases and J by 3 bases, with 13 bases between them.

This clonotype was seen more than once but under ten times. V and J are TRBV29-1 and TRBJ2-3, with D possibly TRBD1 on 5 matching bases. Germline-derived CDR1 and CDR2 are SQVTM and ANQGSEA. Trimming shortened V by 3 bases and J by 7 bases, and 14 bases separated the two germline ends. The length of the CDR3 is 13 residues. CDR3 sequence reads: CSVELRTTNTQYF. The DNA for the CDR3 is TGCAGCGTTGAGCTGAGGACAACGAATACGCAGTATTTT.

On this clonotype itself: Mismatch with germline at one junction end may stem from a read error. The chain recombines TRBV6-1 with TRBJ1-1; the match to TRBD1 covers 7 bases. Germline V gene lookup returns CDR1 MNHNS and CDR2 SASEGT. The CDR3 spans 13 residues. The CDR3: CASSDRYDREVFF. The CDR3 DNA reads as TGTGCCAGCAGTGATAGGTATGACAGGGAAGTTTTCTTT.

In nucleotides, the CDR3 is TGTGCCAGCAAACCAACCCCGGGACTAGGGACTGGTACGCAGTATTTT. Translating gives CASKPTPGLGTGTQYF. The chain recombines TRBV4-2 with TRBJ2-3, with 8 bases aligning to TRBD2. Unmatched junction bases numbered 17, after V lost 7 bases and J lost 8 bases. Germline V gene sequence: CDR1 LGHNA, CDR2 YNFKEQ. CDR3 size: 16 residues.